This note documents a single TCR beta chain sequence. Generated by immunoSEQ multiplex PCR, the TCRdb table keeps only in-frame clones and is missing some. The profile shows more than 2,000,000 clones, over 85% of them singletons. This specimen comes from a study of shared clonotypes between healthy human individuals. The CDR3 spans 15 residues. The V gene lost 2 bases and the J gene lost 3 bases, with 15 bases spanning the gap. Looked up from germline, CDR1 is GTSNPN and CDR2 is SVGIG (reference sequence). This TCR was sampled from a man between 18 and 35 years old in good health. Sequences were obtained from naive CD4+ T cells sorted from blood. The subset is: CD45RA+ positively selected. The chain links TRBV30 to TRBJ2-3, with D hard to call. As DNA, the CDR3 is TGTGCCTGGAGTTCGCCCTCTTTACGGACAGATACGCAGTATTTT. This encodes CAWSSPSLRTDTQYF.